Presented here are 17 T cell receptor beta chains from one specimen sequenced in a study of shared clonotypes between healthy human individuals. This table comes from immunoSEQ multiplex PCR, and its TCRdb copy is limited to in-frame clones, with some not included. The data show about 580,000 clones, 95% to 98% seen once. CD45RO-negative, CCR7-selected cells formed the naive CD8 fraction, which excluded terminally differentiated effector memory CD45RA+ cells. The sequenced sample was naive CD8+ T cells sorted from blood. The receptor set was obtained from a man aged 25-45 years in good health.

CDR3 coding DNA: TGTGCCAGCAGCCATCAAGGGCTAGCGGGATACGAGCAGTACTTC. Its protein product is CASSHQGLAGYEQYF. The genes are TRBV7-9 and TRBJ2-7; 9 nucleotides line up with TRBD2. J was trimmed by 4 bases and V by 5 bases; bases with no gene match: 9. The CDR3 contains 15 residues. Germline loops: CDR1 SEHNR, CDR2 FQNEAQ (reference sequence).

The chain joins TRBV9 to TRBJ2-2; TRBD2 matches at 12 bases. V shed 6 bases and J 6 bases; nucleotides not matched to a gene: 3. Per germline, CDR1 SGDLS and CDR2 YYNGEE. The CDR3 runs 14 residues. The CDR3 nucleotides read TGTGCCAGCAATCTAGCGGGAGGGGCCGGGGAGCTGTTTTTT. It translates to CASNLAGGAGELFF. Full variable domain (missing parts from reference TRBV9 and TRBJ2-2): DSGVTQTPKHLITATGQRVTLRCSPRSGDLSVYWYQQSLDQGLQFLIQYYNGEERAKGNILERFSAQQFPDLHSELNLSSLELGDSALYFCASNLAGGAGELFFGEGSRLTVL.

The rearrangement uses TRBV5-6 and TRBJ2-5; tentatively, D is TRBD2 (5 bases). This CDR3 region has 14 residues. V was clipped by 0 bases and J by 1 base, with 7 bases between them. CDR1 is SGHDT, CDR2 YYEEEE, per germline. The chain's CDR3 is CASSLGGFQETQYF. CDR3 in DNA: TGTGCCAGCAGCTTGGGAGGGTTCCAAGAGACCCAGTACTTC.

In its sample, this clone was seen once. V is TRBV11-1 and J is TRBJ2-7, with D possibly TRBD1 on 5 matching bases. The CDR3 has 13 amino acids. Trimming took off 4 bases at V and 3 bases at J, with 10 bases between the two ends. Germline V gene lookup returns CDR1 SGHAT and CDR2 FQDESV (reference sequence). The CDR3, as DNA: TGTGCCAGCAGCTCCAGGGAAATCTACGAGCAGTACTTC. This translates into CASSSREIYEQYF.

The chain couples TRBV15 to TRBJ2-7, with D unclear. The CDR3 runs 14 residues. V lost 1 base and J lost 5, with 12 bases in between. Per the germline V gene, CDR1 is LNHNV and CDR2 is YYDKDF (reference sequence). The CDR3 spells CATSRVKSDHEQYF. The CDR3 DNA reads as TGTGCCACCAGCAGAGTCAAGAGTGACCACGAGCAGTACTTC.

The genes are TRBV6-6 and TRBJ2-5, with D perhaps TRBD1 (5 bases). Germline V gene sequence: CDR1 MNHNY, CDR2 SVGAGI (reference sequence). V lost 2 bases and J lost 2, with 9 bases in between. The CDR3 covers 14 residues. The CDR3: CASSYPDTQETQYF. The DNA for the CDR3 is TGTGCCAGCAGTTACCCGGACACACAAGAGACCCAGTACTTC.

This clone showed up just once. This chain joins TRBV6-5 and TRBJ2-7; a possible D gene is TRBD1 (6 bases). Trimming took 6 bases from V and 0 from J, leaving 15 bases between them. This CDR3 has 15 amino acids. Looked up from germline, CDR1 is MNHEY and CDR2 is SVGAGI. The CDR3: CASSLEARGSYEQYF. The CDR3 nucleotides read TGTGCCAGCAGCCTGGAAGCCAGGGGCTCCTACGAGCAGTACTTC.

V usage is TRBV13 and J usage is TRBJ2-7; D may match TRBD1 or TRBD2 (5 bases each). The germline V gene has CDR1 PRHDT and CDR2 FYEKMQ (reference sequence). Trimming cost V 5 bases and J 4 bases, with 15 bases left between them. CDR3 length: 14 residues. Written as DNA, the CDR3 is TGTGCCAGCAGCCCCGGGACCGGACTGTACGAGCAGTACTTC. It specifies CASSPGTGLYEQYF.

The V and J genes are TRBV14 and TRBJ2-7, with D perhaps TRBD1 (5 bases). Germline values: CDR1 SGHDN, CDR2 FVKESK. CDR3 size: 14 residues. Trimming removed 2 bases from V and 7 bases from J, with 15 bases in between. CDR3 nucleotide sequence: TGTGCCAGCAGCCAACCAGGGCCAACCCGGGAGCAGTACTTC. Protein sequence: CASSQPGPTREQYF.

The chain employs TRBV7-6 and TRBJ2-1; D is uncertain. Trimming shortened V by 3 bases and J by 0 bases, and 15 bases separated the two germline ends. The CDR3 extends over 17 amino acids. Germline CDR1 SGHVS, CDR2 FNYEAQ. The chain's CDR3 is CASSFQPSIFSYNEQFF. CDR3 nucleotide sequence: TGTGCCAGCAGCTTCCAACCGTCCATCTTCTCCTACAATGAGCAGTTCTTC.

The V call is TRBV15, the J call TRBJ2-2; tentatively, D is TRBD2 (6 bases). The germline gives CDR1 LNHNV, CDR2 YYDKDF (reference sequence). With 6 bases removed from V and 0 bases from J, the gap between germline ends came to 11 bases. The CDR3 spans 15 residues. The CDR3 coding sequence is TGTGCCACCAGTGGAGGGCAGGCGAACACCGGGGAGCTGTTTTTT. Residues: CATSGGQANTGELFF.

The rearrangement uses TRBV28 and TRBJ2-7; 8 nucleotides match TRBD2. The CDR3 covers 17 residues. Germline V gene data show CDR1 as MDHEN and CDR2 as SYDVKM. After removal of 1 base from V and 3 bases from J, the junction contained 11 bases not matched to a gene. As DNA, the CDR3 is TGTGCCAGCAGTTTATCGGTTGCGGGGGGCGAAGGCTACGAGCAGTACTTC. This gives the protein CASSLSVAGGEGYEQYF.

The chain uses TRBV6-5 and TRBJ2-7, with TRBD2 as a possible D gene (5 bases). Trimming stripped 0 bases from V and 0 bases from J, with 12 bases between. The CDR3 is made up of 16 amino acids. CDR1 MNHEY and CDR2 SVGAGI come from the germline V gene. The CDR3 DNA follows: TGTGCCAGCAGTTACTCAGAGGGCTATTCCTCCTACGAGCAGTACTTC. It translates to CASSYSEGYSSYEQYF.

About this clone: The identical CDR3 is also encoded by other nucleotide sequences in the sample. The V gene is TRBV27, the J gene TRBJ2-7; the D is unclear. V was cut by 3 bases and J by 0 bases, with 9 bases left in between. CDR1 is MNHEY and CDR2 is SMNVEV in the germline V gene (reference sequence). This CDR3 is built from 14 residues. CDR3 nucleotides: TGTGCCAGCAGTTTGGCCGGATCCTCCTACGAGCAGTACTTC. It yields the protein CASSLAGSSYEQYF.

Concerning this clone itself: Other DNA sequences in this sample translate to the same CDR3. This chain connects TRBV30 to TRBJ2-7; 9 bases are a match to TRBD1. CDR3 length equals 14 residues. Germline trimming cut 0 bases from V and 5 bases from J; bases unmatched to any gene: 5. Germline CDR1 and CDR2: GTSNPN and SVGIG (reference sequence). The CDR3 DNA is TGTGCCTGGAGTGTGGGGACAGGGTCCAACGAGCAGTACTTC. It codes for CAWSVGTGSNEQYF.

The chain recombines TRBV7-9 with TRBJ1-1; TRBD1 matches 7 bases. Trimming cost V 2 bases and J 11 bases; bases outside gene matches: 11. CDR3 length equals 14 residues. From germline, CDR1 is SEHNR and CDR2 FQNEAQ (reference sequence). As DNA, the CDR3 is TGTGCCAGCAGCTTATCGGAGGGGGCAAATACGGCTTTCTTT. Protein: CASSLSEGANTAFF.

The chain recombines TRBV2 with TRBJ2-2; either TRBD1 or TRBD2 may supply D (5 bases each). Trimming stripped 4 bases from V and 1 base from J, with 16 bases between. CDR3 length: 17 amino acids. The germline CDR1 and CDR2 sequences are SNHLY and FYNNEI. The CDR3 sequence is CASSVGTGTMNTGELFF. The DNA of the CDR3 is TGTGCCAGCAGTGTGGGAACCGGGACCATGAACACCGGGGAGCTGTTTTTT.